This TCR beta chain was profiled in a study of blood T cell repertoires in COVID-19. Study information: Samples came from the United States, Italy and Spain, spanning acute and convalescent COVID-19.

Trimming removed 6 bases from V and 4 bases from J, with 12 bases in between. From germline, CDR1 is MGHDK and CDR2 SYGVNS. The CDR3 has 13 residues. Authors' processing steps: Estimates of nucleated cell counts were drawn from the amplification of reference gene primers. The repertoire was sequenced with immunoSEQ multiplex PCR; TCRdb's copy has only in-frame clones and lacks some. The D gene and trimming were derived from the DNA, and the V and J assignments and clone size from that table. The repertoire has 220,000 or so clones, less than 90% of them found once; the top ten carry 20%. This clonotype originated in a man aged 25 to 45 with active or convalescent COVID-19. Sequenced input: peripheral blood. This chain connects TRBV25-1 to TRBJ1-2; the D gene is possibly TRBD1 (5 bases). The CDR3 loop reads CASSFRGGYGYTF. The CDR3 bases are TGTGCCAGCAGCTTTAGGGGAGGCTATGGCTACACCTTC.